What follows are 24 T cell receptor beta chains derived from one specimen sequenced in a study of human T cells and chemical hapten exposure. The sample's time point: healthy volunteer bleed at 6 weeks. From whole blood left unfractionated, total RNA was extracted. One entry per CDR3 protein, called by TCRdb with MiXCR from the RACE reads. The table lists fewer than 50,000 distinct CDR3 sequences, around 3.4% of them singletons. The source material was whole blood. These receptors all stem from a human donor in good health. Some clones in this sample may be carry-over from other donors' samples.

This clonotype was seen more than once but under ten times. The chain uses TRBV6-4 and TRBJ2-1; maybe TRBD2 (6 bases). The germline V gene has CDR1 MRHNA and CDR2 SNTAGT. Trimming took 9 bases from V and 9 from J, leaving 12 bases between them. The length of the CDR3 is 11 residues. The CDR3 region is CARTRSGEQFF. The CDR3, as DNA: TGTGCCAGGACCCGTAGCGGTGAGCAGTTCTTC.

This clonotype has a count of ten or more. The chain's CDR3 is CASSFTGYGYTF. In DNA, the CDR3 is TGTGCCAGCAGTTTTACGGGGTATGGCTACACCTTC. The V call is TRBV28, the J call TRBJ1-2; D uncertain. Per the germline V gene, CDR1 is MDHEN and CDR2 is SYDVKM. Trimming cost V 3 bases and J 5 bases, with 7 bases left between them. The CDR3 spans 12 residues.

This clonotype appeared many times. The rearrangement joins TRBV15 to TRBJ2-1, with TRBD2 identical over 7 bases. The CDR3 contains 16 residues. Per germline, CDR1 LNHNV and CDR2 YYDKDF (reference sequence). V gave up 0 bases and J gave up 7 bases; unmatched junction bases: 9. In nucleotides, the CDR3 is TGTGCCACCAGCAGAGATCTCGGCGGGAGAGGGAATGAGCAGTTCTTC. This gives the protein CATSRDLGGRGNEQFF.

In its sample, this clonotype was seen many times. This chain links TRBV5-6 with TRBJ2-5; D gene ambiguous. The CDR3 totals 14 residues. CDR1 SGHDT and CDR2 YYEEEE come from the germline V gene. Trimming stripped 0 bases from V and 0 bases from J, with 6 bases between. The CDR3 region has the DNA TGTGCCAGCAGCTTGGATACGAACCAAGAGACCCAGTACTTC. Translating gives CASSLDTNQETQYF.

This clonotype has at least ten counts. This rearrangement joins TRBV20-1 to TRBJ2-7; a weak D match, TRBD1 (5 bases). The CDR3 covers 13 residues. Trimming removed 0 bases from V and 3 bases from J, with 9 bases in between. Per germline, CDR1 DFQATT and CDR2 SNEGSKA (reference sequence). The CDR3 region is CSARDPTDYEQYF. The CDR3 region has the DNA TGCAGTGCTAGAGACCCGACAGACTACGAGCAGTACTTC.

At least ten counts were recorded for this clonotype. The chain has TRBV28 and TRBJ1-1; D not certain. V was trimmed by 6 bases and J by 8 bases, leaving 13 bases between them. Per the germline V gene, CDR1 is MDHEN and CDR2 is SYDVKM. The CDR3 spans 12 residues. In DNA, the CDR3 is TGTGCCAGCAGCTTACCGGGATTCGAAGCTTTCTTT. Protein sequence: CASSLPGFEAFF.

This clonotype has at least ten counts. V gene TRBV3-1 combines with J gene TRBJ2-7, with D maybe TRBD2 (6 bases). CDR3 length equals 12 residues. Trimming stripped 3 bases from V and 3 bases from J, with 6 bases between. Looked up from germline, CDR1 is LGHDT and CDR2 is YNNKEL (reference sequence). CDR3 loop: CASSQGGYEQYF. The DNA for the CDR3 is TGTGCCAGCAGCCAGGGGGGCTACGAGCAGTACTTC.

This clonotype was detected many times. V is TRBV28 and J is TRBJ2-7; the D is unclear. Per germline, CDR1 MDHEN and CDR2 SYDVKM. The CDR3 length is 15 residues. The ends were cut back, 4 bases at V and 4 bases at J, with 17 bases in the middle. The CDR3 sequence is CASSSTPQVEYEQYF. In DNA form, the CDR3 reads TGTGCCAGCAGTTCCACGCCCCAGGTCGAATACGAGCAGTACTTC. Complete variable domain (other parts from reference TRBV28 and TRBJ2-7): DVKVTQSSRYLVKRTGEKVFLECVQDMDHENMFWYRQDPGLGLRLIYFSYDVKMKEKGDIPEGYSVSREKKERFSLILESASTNQTSMYLCASSSTPQVEYEQYFGPGTRLTVT.

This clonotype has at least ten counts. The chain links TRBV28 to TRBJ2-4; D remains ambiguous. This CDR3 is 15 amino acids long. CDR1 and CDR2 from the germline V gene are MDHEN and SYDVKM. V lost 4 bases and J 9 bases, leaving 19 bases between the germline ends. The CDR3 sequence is CASSSRTPGKIIQYF. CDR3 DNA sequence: TGTGCCAGCAGTTCCCGAACACCCGGCAAGATCATTCAGTACTTC. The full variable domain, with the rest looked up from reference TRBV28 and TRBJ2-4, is DVKVTQSSRYLVKRTGEKVFLECVQDMDHENMFWYRQDPGLGLRLIYFSYDVKMKEKGDIPEGYSVSREKKERFSLILESASTNQTSMYLCASSSRTPGKIIQYFGAGTRLSVL.

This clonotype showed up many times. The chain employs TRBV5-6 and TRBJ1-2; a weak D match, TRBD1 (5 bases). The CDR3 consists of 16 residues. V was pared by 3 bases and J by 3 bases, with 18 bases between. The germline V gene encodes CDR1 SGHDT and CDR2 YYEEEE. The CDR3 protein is CASSSRNYGGYYGYTF. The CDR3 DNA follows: TGTGCCAGCAGCTCCCGCAATTATGGGGGATACTATGGCTACACCTTC.

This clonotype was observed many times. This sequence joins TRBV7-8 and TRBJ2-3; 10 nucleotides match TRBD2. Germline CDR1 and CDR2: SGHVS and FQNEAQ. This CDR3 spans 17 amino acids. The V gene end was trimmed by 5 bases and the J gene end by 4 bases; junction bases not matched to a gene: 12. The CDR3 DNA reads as TGTGCCAGCAGCCCTTGGTCTAGCGGGAGTGTCTCAGATACGCAGTATTTT. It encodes CASSPWSSGSVSDTQYF.

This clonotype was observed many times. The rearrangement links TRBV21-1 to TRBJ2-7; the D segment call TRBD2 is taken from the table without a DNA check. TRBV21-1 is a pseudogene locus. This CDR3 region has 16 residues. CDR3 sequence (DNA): TGTGCCAGCAGCAAAGTCGAGCGGGAGATTCAGTACGAGCAGTACTTC. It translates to CASSKVEREIQYEQYF.

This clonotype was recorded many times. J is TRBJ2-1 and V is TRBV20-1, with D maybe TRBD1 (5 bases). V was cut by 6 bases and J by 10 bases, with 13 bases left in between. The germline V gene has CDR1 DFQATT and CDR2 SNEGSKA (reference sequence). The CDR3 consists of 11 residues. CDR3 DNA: TGCAGTGCCAGGGCCGTGTGGGAGCAGTTCTTC. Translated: CSARAVWEQFF.

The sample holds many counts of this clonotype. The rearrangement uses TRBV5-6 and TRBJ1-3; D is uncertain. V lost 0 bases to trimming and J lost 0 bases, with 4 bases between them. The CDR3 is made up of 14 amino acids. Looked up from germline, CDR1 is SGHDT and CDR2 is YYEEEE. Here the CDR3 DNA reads TGTGCCAGCAGCTTGGGGAGCTCTGGAAACACCATATATTTT. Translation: CASSLGSSGNTIYF.

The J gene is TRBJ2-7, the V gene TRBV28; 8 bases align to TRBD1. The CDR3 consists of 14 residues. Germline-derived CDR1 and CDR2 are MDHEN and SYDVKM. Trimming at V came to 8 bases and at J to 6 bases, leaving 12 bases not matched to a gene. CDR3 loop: CASPPSGQAGEQYF. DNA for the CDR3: TGTGCCAGCCCACCATCGGGACAGGCGGGCGAGCAGTACTTC.

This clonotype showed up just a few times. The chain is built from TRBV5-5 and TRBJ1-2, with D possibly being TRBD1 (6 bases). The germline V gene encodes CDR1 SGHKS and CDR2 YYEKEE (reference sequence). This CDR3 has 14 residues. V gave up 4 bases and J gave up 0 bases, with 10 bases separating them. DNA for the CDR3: TGTGCCAGCAGCCCACAGGGAGCTAACTATGGCTACACCTTC. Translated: CASSPQGANYGYTF.

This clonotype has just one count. CDR3 protein: CASSYDRPTDTQYF. The CDR3 nucleotides read TGTGCCAGCAGCTATGACAGACCCACAGATACGCAGTATTTT. This chain links TRBV7-2 with TRBJ2-3, with D possibly being TRBD1 (5 bases). Germline CDR1 and CDR2: SGHTA and FQGNSA. V was clipped by 4 bases and J by 2 bases, with 10 bases between them. CDR3 length: 14 amino acids.

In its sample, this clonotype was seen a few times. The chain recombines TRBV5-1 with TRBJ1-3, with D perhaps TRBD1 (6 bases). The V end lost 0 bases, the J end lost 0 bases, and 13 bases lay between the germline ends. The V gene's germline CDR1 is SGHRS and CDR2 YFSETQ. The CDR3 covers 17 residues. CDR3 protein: CASSLEPGAGSGNTIYF. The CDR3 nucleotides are TGCGCCAGCAGCTTGGAGCCGGGGGCGGGCTCTGGAAACACCATATATTTT.

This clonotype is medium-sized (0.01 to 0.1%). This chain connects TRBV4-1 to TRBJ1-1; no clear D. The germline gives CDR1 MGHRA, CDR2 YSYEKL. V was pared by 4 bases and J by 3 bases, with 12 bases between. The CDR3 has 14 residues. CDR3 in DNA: TGCGCCAGCAGCCTCCCTGCGATTGACACTGAAGCTTTCTTT. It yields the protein CASSLPAIDTEAFF.

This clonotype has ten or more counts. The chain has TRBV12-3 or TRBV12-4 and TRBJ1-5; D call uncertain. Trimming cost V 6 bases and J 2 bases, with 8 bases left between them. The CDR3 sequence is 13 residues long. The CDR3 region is CASRESGNQPQHF. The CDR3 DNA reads TGTGCCAGCAGGGAATCTGGCAATCAGCCCCAGCATTTT.

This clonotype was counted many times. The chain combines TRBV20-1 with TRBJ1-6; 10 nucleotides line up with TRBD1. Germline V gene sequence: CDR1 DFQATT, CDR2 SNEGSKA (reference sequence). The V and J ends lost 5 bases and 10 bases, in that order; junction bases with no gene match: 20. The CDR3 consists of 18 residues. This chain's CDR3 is CSAPLDLRQGANRSPLHF. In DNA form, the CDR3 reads TGCAGTGCTCCCTTAGACCTCCGACAGGGGGCGAATCGATCACCCCTCCACTTT.

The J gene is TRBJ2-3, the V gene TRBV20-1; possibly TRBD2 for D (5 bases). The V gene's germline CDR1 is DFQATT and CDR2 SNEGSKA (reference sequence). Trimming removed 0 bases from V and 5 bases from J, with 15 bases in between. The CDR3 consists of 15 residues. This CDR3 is CSARDPLAGIDTQYF. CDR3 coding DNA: TGCAGTGCTAGAGATCCCCTAGCTGGCATAGATACGCAGTATTTT.

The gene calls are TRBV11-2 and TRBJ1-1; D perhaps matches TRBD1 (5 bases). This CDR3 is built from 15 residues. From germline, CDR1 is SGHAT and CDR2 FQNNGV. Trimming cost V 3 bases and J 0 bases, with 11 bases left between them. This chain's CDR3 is CASSFGQTVNTEAFF. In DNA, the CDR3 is TGTGCCAGCAGCTTTGGACAAACAGTGAACACTGAAGCTTTCTTT.

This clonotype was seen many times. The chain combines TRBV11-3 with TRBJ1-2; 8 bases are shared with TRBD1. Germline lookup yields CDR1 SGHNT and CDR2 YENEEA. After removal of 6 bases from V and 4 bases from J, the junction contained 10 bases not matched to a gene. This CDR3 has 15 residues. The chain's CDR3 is CASSFQGALVYGYTF. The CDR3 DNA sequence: TGTGCCAGCAGTTTCCAGGGGGCGTTGGTCTATGGCTACACCTTC. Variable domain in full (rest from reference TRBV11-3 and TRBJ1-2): EAGVVQSPRYKIIEKKQPVAFWCNPISGHNTLYWYLQNLGQGPELLIRYENEEAVDDSQLPKDRFSAERLKGVDSTLKIQPAELGDSAVYLCASSFQGALVYGYTFGSGTRLTVV.